This T cell receptor (beta chain) was profiled in a study of long-term antiretroviral therapy in people with HIV. Study findings and constraints: Despite increasing after ART, diversity remained lower than that of transplant donor controls.

Details on this clone: The antigen is unknown.

The assay, immunoSEQ v3.0, was run at survey level. Per sample, sequencing targeted about 40,000-55,000 T-cell genomes. Assay used: immunoSEQ multiplex PCR; TCRdb lists only in-frame clones, some missing. The sample lists fewer than 35,000 clones, more than 95% seen once, with around 3.1% in the top ten. This CDR3 comprises 14 residues. Trimming left V 3 bases short and J 6 bases short, with 12 bases between. Germline V gives CDR1 MNHEY, CDR2 SMNVEV (reference sequence). The chain couples TRBV27 to TRBJ1-5; D is ambiguous. The receptor comes from a man aged 25 to 45 with HIV. The sample in question was unsorted PBMCs, obtained 6.9 years after starting antiretroviral therapy. The DNA of the CDR3 is TGTGCCAGCAGTTTCAGAGGAGCAGGTCAGCCCCAGCATTTT. Encoded protein: CASSFRGAGQPQHF.